The 2 T cell receptor beta chains listed next were all sequenced from one sample in a study of shared clonotypes between healthy human individuals. The repertoire was sequenced with immunoSEQ multiplex PCR; TCRdb's copy has only in-frame clones and lacks some. Among about 2.5 million clones listed, about 90% were seen once. The material sequenced was naive CD4+ T cells from PBMCs. Subset given: CD45RA+ positively selected. These receptors all come from a man between 18 and 35 years old in good health. Some clones in this sample may be carry-over from other donors' samples.

The chain has TRBV27 and TRBJ2-4; D is possibly TRBD1 or TRBD2 (6 bases each). Deletions cut 5 bases from V and 3 bases from J, with 17 bases between. Per the germline V gene, CDR1 is MNHEY and CDR2 is SMNVEV (reference sequence). The CDR3 runs to 16 residues. The CDR3 DNA reads TGTGCCAGCAGTGCCATATGGGGGGCTAACAAAAACATTCAGTACTTC. Amino acid sequence: CASSAIWGANKNIQYF.

V gene TRBV7-2 combines with J gene TRBJ1-6, with D hard to call. This CDR3 has 15 amino acids. Trimming removed 3 bases from V and 6 bases from J, with 12 bases in between. Germline V CDR1 and CDR2: SGHTA, FQGNSA. CDR3 nucleotide sequence: TGTGCCAGCAGCTTTGGGGTGCATGGTAATTCACCCCTCCACTTT. The encoded protein is CASSFGVHGNSPLHF.